The 23 T cell receptor beta chains listed next were all sequenced from one sample in a study of CD8+ T cells in alopecia areata. Isolated RNA was reverse transcribed into cDNA used as the sequencing template. Sequencing was performed with immunoSEQ multiplex PCR; in TCRdb, only in-frame clones are kept and a portion is missing. The table lists 45,000 to 70,000 clones, roughly 96% of them singletons. Sequenced here: CD8+ T cells sorted from blood, sampled at week 0. Receptor source: a human donor with alopecia areata.

The chain has TRBV4-1 and TRBJ1-1; D is uncertain. CDR1 is MGHRA, CDR2 YSYEKL, per germline. CDR3 length: 16 residues. V was trimmed by 1 base and J by 1 base, leaving 13 bases between them. DNA for the CDR3: TGCGCCAGCAGCCAAGTAGCCTTTCGTTCGAACACTGAAGCTTTCTTT. Translating it yields CASSQVAFRSNTEAFF.

The rearrangement joins TRBV7-2 to TRBJ2-1, with D perhaps TRBD2 (7 bases). Trimming cost V 3 bases and J 4 bases, with 13 bases left between them. The CDR3 runs to 15 residues. In germline, CDR1 is SGHTA, CDR2 FQGNSA. CDR3 sequence: CASSFSGGPYNEQFF. CDR3 coding DNA: TGTGCCAGCAGCTTTTCCGGGGGGCCTTACAATGAGCAGTTCTTC.

J is TRBJ2-1 and V is TRBV7-2, with a weak D call TRBD1 (6 bases). The V and J ends lost 2 bases and 8 bases respectively, with 16 bases between them. CDR1 is SGHTA and CDR2 is FQGNSA in the germline V gene. The CDR3 covers 15 residues. The CDR3 bases are TGTGCCAGCAGCTTACGGTACAGGGAGAGGGATGAGCAGTTCTTC. Amino acid sequence: CASSLRYRERDEQFF.

The V call is TRBV7-6, the J call TRBJ1-6, with a weak D call TRBD1 (5 bases). The CDR3 runs 14 residues. Deletions cut 2 bases from V and 10 bases from J, with 12 bases between. In germline, CDR1 is SGHVS, CDR2 FNYEAQ. The chain's CDR3 is CASSLRPQESPLHF. The DNA for the CDR3 is TGTGCCAGCAGCTTACGGCCACAGGAATCACCCCTCCACTTT.

The chain combines TRBV5-6 with TRBJ2-5; D not certain. Germline V gene sequence: CDR1 SGHDT, CDR2 YYEEEE. The CDR3 runs to 14 residues. V lost 2 bases and J 6 bases, leaving 14 bases between the germline ends. CDR3 bases: TGTGCCAGCAGCTTAGACCGATCTTGGAAGACCCAGTACTTC. Translating it yields CASSLDRSWKTQYF.

This chain uses TRBV6-8 with TRBJ1-6; D remains ambiguous. The CDR3 extends over 11 amino acids. The ends were cut back, 5 bases at V and 11 bases at J, with 7 bases in the middle. Germline V CDR1 and CDR2: MNHGY, SAAAGT. The CDR3 DNA reads TGTGCCAGCAGTAACCGGGCACCCCTCCACTTT. Protein sequence: CASSNRAPLHF.

This chain connects TRBV2 to TRBJ2-5, with TRBD1 matching over 7 bases. Looked up from germline, CDR1 is SNHLY and CDR2 is FYNNEI. With 2 bases clipped from V and 5 bases from J, the junction kept 5 bases outside the gene matches. The CDR3 runs 14 residues. The CDR3 DNA is TGTGCCAGCAGTGAAACAGGGGCCCGGGAGACCCAGTACTTC. It specifies CASSETGARETQYF.

The genes are TRBV11-1 and TRBJ2-7; D is undetermined. CDR1 and CDR2 (germline): SGHAT, FQDESV (reference sequence). The CDR3 loop spans 12 amino acids. V was trimmed by 0 bases and J by 5 bases, leaving 5 bases between them. The CDR3 loop is CASSLAGHEQYF. In DNA, the CDR3 is TGTGCCAGCAGCTTAGCGGGCCACGAGCAGTACTTC.

The J gene is TRBJ2-7, the V gene TRBV6-5; possibly TRBD1 for D (5 bases). Trimming stripped 0 bases from V and 2 bases from J, with 11 bases between. Germline values: CDR1 MNHEY, CDR2 SVGAGI. The CDR3 length is 15 residues. This chain's CDR3 is CASSYSLDSAYEQYF. CDR3 nucleotide sequence: TGTGCCAGCAGTTACTCGCTAGACAGCGCCTACGAGCAGTACTTC.

The rearrangement links TRBV4-2 to TRBJ1-5; D remains ambiguous. Trimming took 0 bases from V and 0 from J, leaving 9 bases between them. Germline V gene sequence: CDR1 LGHNA, CDR2 YNFKEQ. This CDR3 is built from 16 residues. CDR3 nucleotide sequence: TGTGCCAGCAGCCAAGAGTGGACCAATAGCAATCAGCCCCAGCATTTT. Encoded protein: CASSQEWTNSNQPQHF.

The rearrangement joins TRBV7-2 to TRBJ2-7; a possible D gene is TRBD1 (6 bases). Deletions cut 0 bases from V and 3 bases from J, with 9 bases between. Germline values: CDR1 SGHTA, CDR2 FQGNSA. The CDR3 consists of 14 residues. CDR3 coding DNA: TGTGCCAGCAGCTTAGCAGAAGGGGGCTACGAGCAGTACTTC. This codes for CASSLAEGGYEQYF.

The chain has TRBV15 and TRBJ2-1; the match to TRBD2 covers 14 bases. The length of the CDR3 is 20 residues. Looked up from germline, CDR1 is LNHNV and CDR2 is YYDKDF (reference sequence). Unmatched junction bases numbered 10, after V lost 3 bases and J lost 0 bases. The CDR3 sequence is CATSSTGLAGASSSYNEQFF. In DNA form, the CDR3 reads TGTGCCACCAGCAGCACGGGACTAGCGGGGGCCTCATCCTCCTACAATGAGCAGTTCTTC.

As to this clone: No DNA is shown, since the ends of the CDR3 on it are uncertain; the CDR3 is the one TCRdb lists. This sequence joins TRBV6-5 and TRBJ2-3; TRBD1 is the table's D call and was not checked against the DNA. Including both end residues, the CDR3 is 11 amino acids long. Looked up from germline, CDR1 is MNHEY and CDR2 is SVGAGI. The chain's CDR3 is CASSFGTGTYF.

This chain joins TRBV7-6 and TRBJ2-3; D call uncertain. Trimming removed 1 base from V and 7 bases from J, with 9 bases in between. Germline V gene sequence: CDR1 SGHVS, CDR2 FNYEAQ. This CDR3 has 13 residues. The CDR3 DNA reads as TGTGCCAGCAGCTTAGAGGCGCCCCATACGCAGTATTTT. Encoded protein: CASSLEAPHTQYF.

The chain combines TRBV6-5 with TRBJ2-1; a possible D gene is TRBD1 (5 bases). CDR3 length: 13 residues. CDR1 MNHEY and CDR2 SVGAGI come from the germline V gene. Trimming took 5 bases from V and 6 from J, leaving 11 bases between them. CDR3 protein: CASSVQGPNEQFF. The CDR3 nucleotides read TGTGCCAGCAGTGTGCAGGGCCCCAATGAGCAGTTCTTC.

In this sample, this clone turned up a few times. The sample holds other DNA sequences that translate to the same CDR3. The chain joins TRBV11-2 to TRBJ2-5, with TRBD2 matching over 10 bases. V shed 5 bases, J shed 2 bases, and the junction held 5 bases outside the gene matches. Germline assignment: CDR1 SGHAT and CDR2 FQNNGV. CDR3 length equals 15 residues. This CDR3 reads CASSLGLADQETQYF. The CDR3, as DNA: TGTGCCAGCAGCCTTGGACTAGCGGATCAAGAGACCCAGTACTTC.

This clone was observed a single time. The rearrangement joins TRBV13 to TRBJ2-5, with TRBD2 matching 10 bases. Germline V CDR1 and CDR2: PRHDT, FYEKMQ (reference sequence). The CDR3 spans 15 residues. Losses at the gene ends were 5 bases for V and 7 bases for J; bases not matched to a gene: 10. CDR3 amino acids: CASSPEAGGRGTQYF. The CDR3 region has the DNA TGTGCCAGCAGCCCTGAAGCGGGGGGGCGCGGGACCCAGTACTTC.

This chain uses TRBV6-1 with TRBJ1-1; no clear D. Germline CDR1 MNHNS, CDR2 SASEGT. CDR3 length: 12 residues. The V end was cut by 6 bases, the J end by 0 bases, with 5 bases between. CDR3 in amino acids: CASSRMNTEAFF. The CDR3 DNA reads TGTGCCAGCAGCCGGATGAACACTGAAGCTTTCTTT.

The chain is built from TRBV4-3 and TRBJ1-6; the D is unclear. The V end lost 0 bases, the J end lost 7 bases, and 7 bases lay between the germline ends. The CDR3 consists of 14 residues. Germline CDR1 is LGHNA and CDR2 is YSLEER. This CDR3 is CASSQEEENSPLHF. The CDR3 DNA follows: TGCGCCAGCAGCCAAGAGGAAGAGAATTCACCCCTCCACTTT.

The V call is TRBV4-1, the J call TRBJ1-1; D ambiguous. The V end lost 3 bases, the J end lost 6 bases, and 11 bases lay between the germline ends. The germline gives CDR1 MGHRA, CDR2 YSYEKL. The length of the CDR3 is 13 residues. The CDR3 sequence: CASSHPLQPEAFF. The DNA for the CDR3 is TGCGCCAGCAGCCACCCCCTTCAGCCTGAAGCTTTCTTT.

The chain couples TRBV7-6 to TRBJ1-3; tentatively, D is TRBD1 (6 bases). Deletions cut 5 bases from V and 2 bases from J, with 13 bases between. The CDR3 contains 15 residues. Germline CDR1 is SGHVS and CDR2 is FNYEAQ. CDR3 loop: CASSHPRQAGNTIYF. The CDR3 bases are TGTGCCAGCAGCCATCCGCGACAGGCTGGAAACACCATATATTTT.

This chain links TRBV6-5 with TRBJ2-1; D is perhaps TRBD2 (6 bases). This CDR3 region has 14 residues. Germline V gene sequence: CDR1 MNHEY, CDR2 SVGAGI. With 4 bases removed from V and 7 bases from J, the gap between germline ends came to 14 bases. The CDR3 nucleotides are TGTGCCAGCAGTTTCCCCGGGACTGCAAATGAGCAGTTCTTC. This sequence encodes CASSFPGTANEQFF.

J is TRBJ2-1 and V is TRBV27; the D is unclear. Trimming left V 3 bases short and J 0 bases short, with 6 bases between. CDR1 is MNHEY, CDR2 SMNVEV, per germline (reference sequence). The CDR3 has 14 residues. As DNA, the CDR3 is TGTGCCAGCAGTTTCCTGGGCTCCTACAATGAGCAGTTCTTC. It codes for CASSFLGSYNEQFF.